This T cell receptor (beta chain) originates from a study of blood T cell repertoires in COVID-19. TCRdb's copy holds only in-frame clones and misses some; the assay was immunoSEQ multiplex PCR. Here the sample spans 130,000 or so clones, 86% being singletons. The CDR3 sequence is 13 residues long. V was cut by 3 bases and J by 4 bases, with 9 bases left in between. Germline loops: CDR1 MDHEN, CDR2 SYDVKM. The chain couples TRBV28 to TRBJ1-1, with D uncertain. What was sequenced was peripheral blood. The sequence came from a woman aged 70-85 years with COVID-19, enrolled during active disease. As DNA, the CDR3 is TGTGCCAGCAGTTTGTGGGCAGGCACTGAAGCTTTCTTT. Protein sequence: CASSLWAGTEAFF.